These 29 T cell receptor beta chains were all obtained from the same sample, sequenced in a study of T cell changes during pregnancy in multiple sclerosis. Produced via immunoSEQ multiplex PCR; TCRdb's table is partial and in-frame only. The sample carries roughly 80,000 clones, about 92% recorded once. The sequenced sample was peripheral blood, obtained after pregnancy. The source of these receptors is a female donor in good health, enrolled as a control in a pregnancy study.

This chain uses TRBV7-9 with TRBJ2-5, with a weak D call TRBD1 (5 bases). Germline CDR1 and CDR2: SEHNR and FQNEAQ (reference sequence). With 1 base removed from V and 5 bases from J, the gap between germline ends came to 20 bases. The length of the CDR3 is 17 residues. CDR3 loop: CASSLDGVGVGRETQYF. CDR3 DNA sequence: TGTGCCAGCAGCTTAGACGGCGTAGGCGTGGGGCGGGAGACCCAGTACTTC. Drawing the rest from reference TRBV7-9 and TRBJ2-5, the complete variable domain is DTGVSQNPRHKITKRGQNVTFRCDPISEHNRLYWYRQTLGQGPEFLTYFQNEAQLEKSRLLSDRFSAERPKGSFSTLEIQRTEQGDSAMYLCASSLDGVGVGRETQYFGPGTRLLVL.

The chain is built from TRBV7-3 and TRBJ2-1; D may be TRBD2 (6 bases). The germline gives CDR1 SGHTA, CDR2 FQGTGA. The CDR3 is 14 amino acids. V dropped 4 bases and J dropped 5 bases, with 12 bases sitting between them. The CDR3 loop reads CASSSSRLDNEQFF. CDR3 bases: TGTGCCAGCAGCTCGAGTCGACTAGACAATGAGCAGTTCTTC. Filled out from reference TRBV7-3 and TRBJ2-1, the complete variable domain reads GAGVSQTPSNKVTEKGKYVELRCDPISGHTALYWYRQSLGQGPEFLIYFQGTGAADDSGLPNDRFFAVRPEGSVSTLKIQRTERGDSAVYLCASSSSRLDNEQFFGPGTRLTVL.

The chain links TRBV6-6 to TRBJ2-7, with 7 bases identical to TRBD1. Germline CDR1 is MNHNY and CDR2 is SVGAGI (reference sequence). With V trimmed by 7 bases and J by 5 bases, 11 bases remained unmatched. The CDR3 extends over 14 amino acids. DNA of the CDR3: TGTGCCAGCAATAACGACAGGGTTCGAAACGAGCAGTACTTC. It yields the protein CASNNDRVRNEQYF.

The chain uses TRBV7-2 and TRBJ2-7; no definite D call. Germline assignment: CDR1 SGHTA and CDR2 FQGNSA. Trimming removed 3 bases from V and 2 bases from J, with 17 bases in between. This CDR3 spans 16 amino acids. The CDR3 DNA reads as TGTGCCAGCAGCTTTTTGGGCCTGGGTATTACCTACGAGCAGTACTTC. This gives the protein CASSFLGLGITYEQYF.

V gene TRBV28 combines with J gene TRBJ2-1; TRBD1 matches at 9 bases. Germline V gene data show CDR1 as MDHEN and CDR2 as SYDVKM. There are 17 residues in the CDR3. V shed 6 bases, J shed 1 base, and the junction held 10 bases outside the gene matches. The CDR3 is CASSPSQGQGSYNEQFF. The CDR3 DNA reads as TGTGCCAGCAGCCCCTCTCAGGGACAGGGTTCCTACAATGAGCAGTTCTTC.

This chain joins TRBV19 and TRBJ1-2; D unclear. The germline V and J ends were trimmed by 0 bases and 4 bases, with 9 bases remaining between them. Germline V gene sequence: CDR1 LNHDA, CDR2 SQIVND (reference sequence). This CDR3 spans 14 amino acids. In nucleotides, the CDR3 is TGTGCCAGTAGTATAGACCGGACTGTCTATGGCTACACCTTC. This gives the protein CASSIDRTVYGYTF.

V usage is TRBV7-8 and J usage is TRBJ1-5; D possibly corresponds to TRBD1 (5 bases). V was shortened by 5 bases and J by 3 bases, with 11 bases between the two germline ends. Germline values: CDR1 SGHVS, CDR2 FQNEAQ. This CDR3 is built from 14 residues. The CDR3 nucleotides are TGTGCCAGCAGCCCTTGGGGGGACAATCAGCCCCAGCATTTT. This gives the protein CASSPWGDNQPQHF.

The chain carries TRBV5-1 and TRBJ2-1, with 9 bases that match TRBD2. J lost 10 bases, V lost 2 bases, and 10 bases had no gene match. This CDR3 has 15 residues. CDR1 is SGHRS, CDR2 YFSETQ, per germline. The CDR3 is CASSFSGGVSREQFF. CDR3 in DNA: TGCGCCAGCAGCTTTAGCGGGGGTGTTTCCAGGGAGCAGTTCTTC.

The V and J genes are TRBV4-3 and TRBJ2-5, with 7 bases aligning to TRBD1. Trimming took 0 bases from V and 2 from J; bases not matched to a gene: 3. The CDR3 sequence is 15 residues long. Germline V gives CDR1 LGHNA, CDR2 YSLEER. The CDR3 region is CASSQEGGKQETQYF. The CDR3 DNA is TGCGCCAGCAGCCAAGAAGGGGGCAAACAAGAGACCCAGTACTTC.

The genes are TRBV29-1 and TRBJ1-3, with 7 bases aligning to TRBD1. The CDR3 covers 16 residues. Germline V gives CDR1 SQVTM, CDR2 ANQGSEA. The ends lost 4 bases at V and 0 bases at J; junction bases unmatched: 9. CDR3 sequence: CSVAYTGDHSGNTIYF. The CDR3 DNA reads TGCAGCGTTGCTTATACAGGGGACCACTCTGGAAACACCATATATTTT.

This rearrangement joins TRBV7-8 to TRBJ2-7; TRBD1 might be the D (6 bases). The V gene's germline CDR1 is SGHVS and CDR2 FQNEAQ. This CDR3 contains 13 residues. Trimming removed 4 bases at V and 4 bases at J, with 11 bases between. DNA for the CDR3: TGTGCCAGCAGCTCCACACAGGGATACGAGCAGTACTTC. This encodes CASSSTQGYEQYF.

The gene calls are TRBV18 and TRBJ1-4; possibly TRBD1 for D (5 bases). This CDR3 spans 15 amino acids. From germline, CDR1 is KGHSH and CDR2 LQKENI. Trimming cost V 3 bases and J 7 bases, with 15 bases left between them. CDR3 nucleotide sequence: TGTGCCAGCTCACCGTGGGGGGGGACGAGTGAAAAACTGTTTTTT. Residues: CASSPWGGTSEKLFF.

V and J are TRBV29-1 and TRBJ2-1, with D tentatively TRBD2 (6 bases). Trimming shortened V by 3 bases and J by 6 bases, and 12 bases separated the two germline ends. Per germline, CDR1 SQVTM and CDR2 ANQGSEA. The CDR3 totals 13 residues. CDR3 amino acids: CSVDPGASNEQFF. The CDR3 nucleotides are TGCAGCGTTGACCCGGGAGCGAGCAATGAGCAGTTCTTC.

This clone appeared once. Other DNA sequences within the sample encode an identical CDR3. V gene TRBV18 combines with J gene TRBJ1-1, with 7 bases that match TRBD1. Germline V gene lookup returns CDR1 KGHSH and CDR2 LQKENI. This CDR3 comprises 12 residues. V shed 6 bases, J shed 6 bases, and the junction held 4 bases outside the gene matches. CDR3 in amino acids: CASSLQGAEAFF. The CDR3 nucleotides read TGTGCCAGCTCCCTTCAGGGGGCTGAAGCTTTCTTT.

This chain connects TRBV5-1 to TRBJ2-1, with 9 bases that match TRBD2. V dropped 0 bases and J dropped 7; count of bases not matched to a gene: 11. The germline CDR1 and CDR2 sequences are SGHRS and YFSETQ. This CDR3 has 17 residues. The CDR3 DNA follows: TGCGCCAGCAGCTTGGCGAAGGCGGGAGGGCGATGGAATGAGCAGTTCTTC. This translates into CASSLAKAGGRWNEQFF.

J is TRBJ2-3 and V is TRBV6-5, with 10 positions matching TRBD2. Germline CDR1 and CDR2: MNHEY and SVGAGI. The CDR3 is 16 residues long. The junction had 8 bases not matched to a gene; V was cut back by 0 bases and J by 8 bases. CDR3 loop: CASSYSISGGPGTQYF. CDR3 bases: TGTGCCAGCAGTTACTCGATTAGCGGGGGGCCAGGTACGCAGTATTTT.

The chain's CDR3 is CAWSVWGQGNEKLFF. In nucleotides, the CDR3 is TGTGCCTGGAGTGTTTGGGGACAGGGGAATGAAAAACTGTTTTTT. The chain carries TRBV30 and TRBJ1-4; 10 bases map to TRBD1. CDR3 length equals 15 residues. Germline V gene sequence: CDR1 GTSNPN, CDR2 SVGIG (reference sequence). V dropped 0 bases and J dropped 5; count of bases not matched to a gene: 3.

The CDR3, as DNA: TGTGCCAGCCGGACTAGCGGGATTTCCTACGAGCAGTACTTC. Residues: CASRTSGISYEQYF. The chain joins TRBV28 to TRBJ2-7; 12 nucleotides line up with TRBD2. V gave up 8 bases and J gave up 1 base; unmatched junction bases: 3. Germline loops: CDR1 MDHEN, CDR2 SYDVKM. The CDR3 length is 14 residues.

This sequence joins TRBV19 and TRBJ2-7; D perhaps matches TRBD1 (6 bases). The CDR3 length is 13 residues. Deletions cut 5 bases from V and 5 bases from J, with 13 bases between. Per the germline V gene, CDR1 is LNHDA and CDR2 is SQIVND (reference sequence). CDR3 residues: CASSHRVADEQYF. The CDR3 DNA follows: TGTGCCAGTAGTCACAGGGTAGCCGACGAGCAGTACTTC.

The CDR3: CASSPLAGQGRDEQFF. In nucleotides, the CDR3 is TGTGCCAGCTCACCACTAGCCGGACAGGGACGGGATGAGCAGTTCTTC. The J gene is TRBJ2-1, the V gene TRBV18; 8 bases match TRBD1. The CDR3 totals 16 residues. Per the germline V gene, CDR1 is KGHSH and CDR2 is LQKENI. V dropped 1 base and J dropped 8; count of bases not matched to a gene: 10. The full variable domain, in which reference TRBV18 and TRBJ2-1 provide the parts outside the CDR3, is NAGVMQNPRHLVRRRGQEARLRCSPMKGHSHVYWYRQLPEEGLKFMVYLQKENIIDESGMPKERFSAEFPKEGPSILRIQQVVRGDSAAYFCASSPLAGQGRDEQFFGPGTRLTVL.

J is TRBJ1-2 and V is TRBV6-1; 7 positions match TRBD1. CDR1 and CDR2 (germline): MNHNS, SASEGT. The V gene end was trimmed by 2 bases and the J gene end by 8 bases; junction bases not matched to a gene: 5. CDR3 length: 13 residues. DNA for the CDR3: TGTGCCAGCAGTGAAACAGGGGATTTAGGCTACACCTTC. It encodes CASSETGDLGYTF.

V gene TRBV9 combines with J gene TRBJ2-3; D gene ambiguous. The CDR3 is 15 residues long. Trimming removed 4 bases at V and 2 bases at J, with 14 bases between. The germline CDR1 and CDR2 sequences are SGDLS and YYNGEE. This CDR3 reads CASSPLTFHTDTQYF. In nucleotides, the CDR3 is TGTGCCAGCAGCCCCCTAACTTTCCACACAGATACGCAGTATTTT.

The chain combines TRBV2 with TRBJ1-3; D not resolved. The V gene's germline CDR1 is SNHLY and CDR2 FYNNEI. This CDR3 spans 13 amino acids. The V gene lost 4 bases and the J gene lost 0 bases, with 4 bases spanning the gap. The CDR3 sequence: CASSGSSGNTIYF. The CDR3 bases are TGTGCCAGCAGTGGCAGCTCTGGAAACACCATATATTTT.

This clone appeared once. This chain uses TRBV10-1 with TRBJ2-1; possibly TRBD2 for D (6 bases). This CDR3 has 13 amino acids. V was clipped by 0 bases and J by 7 bases, with 7 bases between them. Germline lookup yields CDR1 WNHNN and CDR2 SYGVQD (reference sequence). This chain's CDR3 is CASSESGRNEQFF. CDR3 in DNA: TGCGCCAGCAGTGAGTCAGGGAGGAATGAGCAGTTCTTC.

A few counts support this clone. The genes are TRBV4-3 and TRBJ1-2, with TRBD1 matching 7 bases. The J segment lost 5 bases and the V segment lost 1 base, leaving 1 base of the junction unmatched. From germline, CDR1 is LGHNA and CDR2 YSLEER. This CDR3 region has 13 residues. CDR3 bases: TGCGCCAGCAGCCAAGCAGGGGGATATGGCTACACCTTC. Translation gives CASSQAGGYGYTF.

The CDR3 region has the DNA TGCGCCAGCAGCTTGACGGACTTACGTACCGGGGAGCTGTTTTTT. It yields the protein CASSLTDLRTGELFF. The chain links TRBV5-1 to TRBJ2-2; TRBD2 is a possible D gene (5 bases). Germline CDR1 SGHRS, CDR2 YFSETQ. Trimming took off 1 base at V and 5 bases at J, with 12 bases between the two ends. This CDR3 region has 15 residues.

The V gene is TRBV5-8, the J gene TRBJ1-1, with a possible D match to TRBD1 (6 bases). The CDR3 spans 15 residues. Germline V CDR1 and CDR2: SGHTS, YDEGEE. The V end was cut by 3 bases, the J end by 3 bases, with 15 bases between. CDR3 DNA sequence: TGTGCCAGCAGCTACAGGGAACTGGGGGACACTGAAGCTTTCTTT. It is translated as CASSYRELGDTEAFF.

The gene calls are TRBV27 and TRBJ1-5; D not certain. This CDR3 has 14 residues. Germline values: CDR1 MNHEY, CDR2 SMNVEV (reference sequence). V was pared by 4 bases and J by 1 base, with 8 bases between. CDR3: CASSYQWSNQPQHF. The CDR3 nucleotides read TGTGCCAGCAGTTATCAGTGGAGCAATCAGCCCCAGCATTTT.

CDR3 sequence reads: CASSEVEDSYTQYF. CDR3 bases: TGTGCCAGCAGTGAGGTCGAGGACTCTTATACGCAGTATTTT. The J gene is TRBJ2-3, the V gene TRBV2; weak D call: TRBD2 (5 bases). V lost 3 bases and J lost 7, with 14 bases in between. The CDR3 is made up of 14 amino acids. Germline V gives CDR1 SNHLY, CDR2 FYNNEI.